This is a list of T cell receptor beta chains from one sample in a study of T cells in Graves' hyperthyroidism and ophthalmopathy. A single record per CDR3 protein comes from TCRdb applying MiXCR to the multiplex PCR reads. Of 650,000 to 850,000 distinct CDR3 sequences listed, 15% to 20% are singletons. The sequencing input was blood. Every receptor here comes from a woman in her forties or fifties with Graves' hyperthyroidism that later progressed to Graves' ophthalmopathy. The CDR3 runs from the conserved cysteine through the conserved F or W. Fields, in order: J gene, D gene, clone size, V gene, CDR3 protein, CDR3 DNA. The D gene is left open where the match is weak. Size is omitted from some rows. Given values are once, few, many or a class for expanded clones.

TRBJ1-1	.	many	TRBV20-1	CSARDGGGEGEAFF	TGCAGTGCCAGAGATGGCGGGGGAGAGGGTGAAGCTTTCTTT
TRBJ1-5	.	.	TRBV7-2	CASSFHQGSNQPQHF	TGTGCCAGCAGCTTCCATCAGGGAAGCAATCAGCCCCAGCATTTT
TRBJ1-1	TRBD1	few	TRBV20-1	CSAVPGTGGPEAFF	TGCAGTGCCGTACCCGGTACAGGGGGCCCTGAAGCTTTCTTT
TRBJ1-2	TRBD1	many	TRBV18	CASSSGQTDYGYTF	TGTGCCAGCTCATCGGGACAGACTGACTATGGCTACACCTTC
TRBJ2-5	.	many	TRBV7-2	CASSLVARQETQYF	TGTGCCAGCAGCTTAGTTGCGCGTCAAGAGACCCAGTACTTC
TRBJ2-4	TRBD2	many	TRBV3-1	CASSLSGGAKNIQYF	TGTGCCAGCAGCCTTAGCGGGGGAGCCAAAAACATTCAGTACTTC
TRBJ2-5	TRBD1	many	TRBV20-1	CSAPDATRTGGIERAETQYF	TGCAGTGCTCCCGACGCCACCCGGACAGGGGGCATCGAGAGAGCAGAGACCCAGTACTTC
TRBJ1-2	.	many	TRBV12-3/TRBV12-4	CASSFMGMDYGYTF	TGTGCCAGCAGTTTTATGGGGATGGACTATGGCTACACCTTC
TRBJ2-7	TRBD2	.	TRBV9	CASSVGLAATYEQYF	TGTGCCAGCAGCGTCGGACTAGCGGCGACCTACGAGCAGTACTTC
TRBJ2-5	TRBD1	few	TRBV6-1	CASSEAGGSETQYF	TGTGCCAGCAGTGAGGCAGGGGGCAGCGAGACCCAGTACTTC
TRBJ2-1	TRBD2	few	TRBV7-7	CASSLDDGGAGEQFF	TGTGCTAGCAGCTTGGATGACGGGGGGGCCGGTGAGCAGTTCTTC
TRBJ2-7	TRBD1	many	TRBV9	CASSVGAGQGSNEQYF	TGTGCCAGCAGCGTAGGGGCCGGACAGGGGTCGAACGAGCAGTACTTC
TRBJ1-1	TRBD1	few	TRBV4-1	CASSQAPGQVDTEAFF	TGCGCCAGCAGCCAAGCCCCGGGACAGGTAGACACTGAAGCTTTCTTT
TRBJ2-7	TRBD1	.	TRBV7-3	CASSPRGGAQYF	TGTGCCAGCAGCCCTAGAGGGGGCGCGCAATACTTC
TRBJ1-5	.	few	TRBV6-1	CASSEPTEGNQPQHF	TGTGCCAGCAGTGAACCCACCGAGGGCAATCAGCCCCAGCATTTT
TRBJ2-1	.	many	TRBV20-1	CSASFSSYNEQFF	TGCAGTGCTAGTTTTAGCTCCTACAATGAGCAGTTCTTC
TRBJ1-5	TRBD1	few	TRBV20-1	CSAAPQGTSNQPQHF	TGCAGTGCTGCTCCACAGGGGACGAGCAATCAGCCCCAGCATTTT
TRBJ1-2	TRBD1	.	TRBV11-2	CASSPLDRGHLWPGYTF	TGTGCCAGCAGCCCACTAGACAGGGGGCACCTTTGGCCTGGCTACACCTTC
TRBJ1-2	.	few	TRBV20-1	CSASSTQLPGSYGYTF	TGCAGTGCTAGTTCCACACAGCTGCCTGGTAGCTATGGCTACACCTTC
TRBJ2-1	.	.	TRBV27	CASSQTVESYNEQFF	TGTGCCAGCAGTCAAACGGTGGAATCCTACAATGAGCAGTTCTTC
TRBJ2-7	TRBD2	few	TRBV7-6	CASSLRTSAIYEQYF	TGTGCCAGCAGCTTAAGGACTAGCGCGATCTACGAGCAGTACTTC
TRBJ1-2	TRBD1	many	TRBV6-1	CASSEPTGYGYTF	TGTGCCAGCAGTGAGCCGACAGGGTATGGCTACACCTTC
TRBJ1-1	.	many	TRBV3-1	CASSHPTGSEAFF	TGTGCCAGCAGCCACCCGACGGGCAGCGAGGCTTTCTTT
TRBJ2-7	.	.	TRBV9	CASSVDRRGREQYF	TGTGCCAGCAGCGTAGATAGGAGGGGGCGCGAGCAGTACTTC
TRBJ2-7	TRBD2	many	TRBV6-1	CASRGGLAGYEQYF	TGTGCCAGCAGGGGCGGACTAGCGGGGTACGAGCAGTACTTC
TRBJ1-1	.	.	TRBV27	CASSSEERVNTEAFF	TGTGCCAGCAGTTCAGAGGAGAGGGTGAACACTGAAGCTTTCTTT
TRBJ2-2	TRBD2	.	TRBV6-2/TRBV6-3	CASSYGLAGHGELFF	TGTGCCAGCAGTTATGGGCTAGCGGGGCACGGGGAGCTGTTTTTT
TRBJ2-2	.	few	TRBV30	CAWSGGTNTGELFF	TGTGCCTGGAGTGGGGGCACCAACACCGGGGAGCTGTTTTTT
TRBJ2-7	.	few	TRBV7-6	CASSTPSEGLEQYF	TGTGCCAGCAGCACCCCCAGTGAAGGACTCGAGCAGTACTTC
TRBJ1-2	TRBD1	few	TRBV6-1	CASSQGQGHRDYGYTF	TGTGCCAGCTCCCAGGGACAGGGACACAGGGACTATGGCTACACCTTC
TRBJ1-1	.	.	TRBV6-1	CASSNTPDTEAFF	TGTGCCAGCAGTAACACACCCGACACTGAAGCTTTCTTT
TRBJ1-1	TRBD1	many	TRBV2	CASRQGKGNTEAFF	TGTGCCAGCAGACAGGGGAAAGGGAACACTGAAGCTTTCTTT
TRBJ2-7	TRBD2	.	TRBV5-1	CASGWTSGAYEQYF	TGCGCCAGCGGTTGGACTAGCGGGGCCTACGAGCAGTACTTC
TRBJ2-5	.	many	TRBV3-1	CASSQEVPTGPETQYF	TGTGCCAGCAGCCAAGAGGTCCCGACCGGCCCCGAGACCCAGTACTTC